A selection of T cell receptor beta chains follows, all from one sample in a study of CD8 T cells in Susac syndrome. Via MiXCR, TCRdb re-called the immunoSEQ multiplex PCR reads, giving one row per CDR3 protein. The sample lists 100,000 to 150,000 distinct CDR3 sequences; 80% to 85% were seen once. The sample was CD8+ T cells from PBMCs. The receptors derive from a human donor with multiple sclerosis. CDR3s include the opening cysteine and the closing phenylalanine or tryptophan. Where a row states a size, it is once, few, many or the class of an expanded clone; other rows omit it.

v_call	clone_size	cdr3_aa
TRBV6-2/TRBV6-3	once	CASSSITAGSPQHF
TRBV27	.	CASSFIPGGGDEKLFF
TRBV12-3/TRBV12-4	.	CASSSLNETQYF
TRBV27	.	CASTPNLGSQGANTEAFF
TRBV4-1	few	CASSQEPGPEGEQFF
TRBV27	.	CASRGPDQPQHF
TRBV27	once	CASMIQGDSYEQYF
TRBV27	.	CASSSGMNTEAFF
TRBV5-5	.	CASSFQAGGPGEQFF
TRBV5-1	.	CASSPPGSNTEAFF
TRBV20-1	.	CSATEAGGFTDTQYF
TRBV6-5	.	CASGRETQYF
TRBV9	.	CASSVGSGKQFF
TRBV19	few	CASSITLGGSYNEQFF
TRBV7-7	.	CASSLESSDPDTQYF
TRBV19	.	CASSIYRRNTEAFF
TRBV6-5	.	CASSYSYEGGLTDTQYF
TRBV19	.	CASSLPGQNYEQYF
TRBV27	.	CASSFAGANVLTF
TRBV11-2	.	CASSFLSGRGSYNEQFF
TRBV6-1	.	CASSAGTRNQPQHF
TRBV12-3/TRBV12-4	.	CAIPGRQTAGYTF
TRBV13	.	CASSSTGLAGRETQYF
TRBV5-6	.	CASSLGSAGSEQFF
TRBV19	.	CASSMGTGLEETQYF
TRBV29-1	.	CSVVSRDRYTF
TRBV6-1	few	CASRTTYSNSYEQYF
TRBV7-9	.	CASSPRTGFEAFF
TRBV11-2	.	CASSPLGWWQGHYGYTF
TRBV7-9	.	CASSLVIGAKETQYF
TRBV24-1	.	CATSEWTSGSIDTQYF
TRBV20-1	.	CSNTELAGALYNEQFF
TRBV7-6	.	CASSLEFTGPRMGEAFF